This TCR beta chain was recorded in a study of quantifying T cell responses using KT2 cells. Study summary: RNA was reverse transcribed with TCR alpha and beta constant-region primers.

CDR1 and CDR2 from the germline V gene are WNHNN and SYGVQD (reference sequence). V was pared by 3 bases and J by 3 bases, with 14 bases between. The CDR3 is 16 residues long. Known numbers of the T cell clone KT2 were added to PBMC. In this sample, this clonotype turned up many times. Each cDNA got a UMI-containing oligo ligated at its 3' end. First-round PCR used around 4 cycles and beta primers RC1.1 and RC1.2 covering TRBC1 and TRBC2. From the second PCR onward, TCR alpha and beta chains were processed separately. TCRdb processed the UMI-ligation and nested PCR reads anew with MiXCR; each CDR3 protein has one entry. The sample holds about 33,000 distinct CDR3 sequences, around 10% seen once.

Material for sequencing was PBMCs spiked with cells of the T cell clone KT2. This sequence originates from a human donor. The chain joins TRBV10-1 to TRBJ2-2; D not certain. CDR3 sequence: CASSEPGPSDTGELFF. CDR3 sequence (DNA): TGCGCCAGCAGTGAACCGGGTCCTTCGGACACCGGGGAGCTGTTTTTT.